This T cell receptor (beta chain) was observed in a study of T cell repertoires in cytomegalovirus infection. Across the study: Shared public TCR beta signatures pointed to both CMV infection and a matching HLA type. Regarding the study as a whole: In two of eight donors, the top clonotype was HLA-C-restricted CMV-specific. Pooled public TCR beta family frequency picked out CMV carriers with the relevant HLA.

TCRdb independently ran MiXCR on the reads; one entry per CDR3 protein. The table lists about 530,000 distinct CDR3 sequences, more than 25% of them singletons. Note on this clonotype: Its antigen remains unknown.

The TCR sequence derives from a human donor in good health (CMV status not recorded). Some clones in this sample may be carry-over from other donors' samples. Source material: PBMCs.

The CDR3 DNA sequence: TGTGCCAGCAGTTTAGGGGACAGACCTAAGAACACTGAAGCTTTCTTT. Its translation: CASSLGDRPKNTEAFF. The rearrangement joins TRBV12-3 or TRBV12-4 to TRBJ1-1, with 7 bases identical to TRBD1. The CDR3 is made up of 16 amino acids. V gave up 1 base and J gave up 1 base; unmatched junction bases: 6.